This entry features one TCR beta chain sequence. Antigen specificity is unknown. Sequenced by immunoSEQ multiplex PCR; TCRdb stores in-frame clones only, minus some. The sample includes about 98,000 clones, about 90% of them seen just once. This specimen belongs to a study of cytomegalovirus exposure and HLA in healthy donors. Overall study: The same platform was used for the roughly 110 validation repertoires as for the 650 to 800 first-cohort repertoires, as reported in a later analysis. Study outcomes and limitations: Published work reported that the classifier diagnosed cytomegalovirus status with high specificity and sensitivity. The study listed around 150 cytomegalovirus-associated TCR beta chains.

The V end lost 0 bases, the J end lost 10 bases, and 13 bases lay between the germline ends. The germline V gene encodes CDR1 PRHDT and CDR2 FYEKMQ (reference sequence). The CDR3 extends over 14 amino acids. The chain joins TRBV13 to TRBJ2-1; D is uncertain. Sequencing input: PBMCs. This receptor was taken from a man aged 18 to 29 in good health and CMV-seropositive. The CDR3 region has the DNA TGTGCCAGCAGCTTAGGGGTGGGTCTCAGGGAGCAGTTCTTC. Protein: CASSLGVGLREQFF.